This T cell receptor (beta chain) was profiled in a study of OX40 agonist ivuxolimab in advanced cancers. Overall study context: Every patient in dose escalation had hepatocellular carcinoma, melanoma, renal cell or head and neck cancer.

Points from the study as a whole: Relatively little clonal expansion, among the lowest observed, appeared in partial responders at 0.1-3.0 mg/kg. CD8+ T cells were the subset that, on average, had more expanded clones than CD4+.

As regards this clone: Its antigen is unknown.

The repertoire was sequenced with immunoSEQ multiplex PCR; TCRdb's copy has only in-frame clones and lacks some. Among over 90,000 clones listed, almost 90% were seen once. The CDR3 runs to 16 residues. Trimming removed 4 bases from V and 4 bases from J; junction bases left unmatched: 6. Germline CDR1 is ENHRY and CDR2 is SYGVKD. This TCR came from an adult with an advanced solid tumor such as melanoma, head and neck, liver or kidney cancer. The chain combines TRBV10-3 with TRBJ2-2; 10 positions agree with TRBD2. The source was CD4+ or CD8+ T cells sorted from blood, collected in a trial of the OX40 agonist ivuxolimab. The CDR3 here is CAISVLAGVPTGELFF. For the CDR3, the DNA is TGTGCCATCAGTGTCCTAGCGGGAGTCCCCACCGGGGAGCTGTTTTTT.